These 27 T cell receptor beta chains were sequenced from one sample in a study of shared clonotypes between healthy human individuals (dated by TCRdb to 2020 to 2022). Receptor libraries were prepared by the immunoSEQ multiplex PCR assay. The table comes from immuneACCESS by way of TCRdb, which keeps in-frame sequences with V and J called. Part of the clones is missing from these tables; in studies checked, under half for an unresolved V gene and the rest for unknown reasons. Recorded for this sample are 760,000 or so clones; just over 95% of them occurred a single time. The top ten constitute about 0.21% of the sample. CD8 naive samples were CD45RO-negative cells positively selected for CCR7, giving a CD45RA+CCR7+ population that excluded TemRA cells. The material sequenced was naive CD8+ T cells sorted from blood. Interpreted using the paper, the cell subset or site label stands for: CD45RA+CCR7+. The source is a man aged 25-40 years in good health.

This clone occurred once. The J gene is TRBJ2-3, the V gene TRBV27; tentatively, D is TRBD1 (6 bases). CDR1 is MNHEY, CDR2 SMNVEV, per germline (reference sequence). Trimming took off 4 bases at V and 0 bases at J, with 11 bases between the two ends. This CDR3 has 15 amino acids. DNA for the CDR3: TGTGCCAGCAGTTCTCGGACAGTCAGCACAGATACGCAGTATTTT. It specifies CASSSRTVSTDTQYF.

The V gene is TRBV27, the J gene TRBJ1-2; 7 nucleotides line up with TRBD1. Germline CDR1 is MNHEY and CDR2 is SMNVEV (reference sequence). The CDR3 is 14 residues long. V was pared by 5 bases and J by 2 bases, with 5 bases of the junction left unmatched. This chain's CDR3 is CASSPGGHNYGYTF. CDR3 DNA sequence: TGTGCCAGCAGTCCAGGGGGTCACAACTATGGCTACACCTTC.

This rearrangement joins TRBV7-9 to TRBJ1-2; 7 bases agree with TRBD1. The CDR3 is 14 amino acids. The V and J ends lost 5 bases and 1 base, in that order; junction bases with no gene match: 4. CDR1 is SEHNR and CDR2 is FQNEAQ in the germline V gene (reference sequence). CDR3 amino acids: CASSESGGNYGYTF. In DNA, the CDR3 is TGTGCCAGCAGCGAATCAGGGGGTAACTATGGCTACACCTTC.

The V and J genes are TRBV19 and TRBJ1-1; D is undetermined. The CDR3 length is 15 residues. Trimming removed 5 bases at V and 3 bases at J, with 16 bases between. Germline lookup yields CDR1 LNHDA and CDR2 SQIVND (reference sequence). The CDR3 DNA reads TGTGCCAGTAGTCTTGGGAGCAAAATCGACACTGAAGCTTTCTTT. This encodes CASSLGSKIDTEAFF.

V usage is TRBV7-9 and J usage is TRBJ1-4; the D is unclear. The V gene's germline CDR1 is SEHNR and CDR2 FQNEAQ (reference sequence). Trimming cost V 3 bases and J 5 bases, with 19 bases left between them. The CDR3 has 17 amino acids. The CDR3 DNA reads TGTGCCAGCAGCTTGCTCGAGGTGGATGGGGTAAATGAAAAACTGTTTTTT. Encoded protein: CASSLLEVDGVNEKLFF.

The chain links TRBV6-6 to TRBJ1-1; D may be TRBD1 (5 bases). The CDR3 is made up of 14 amino acids. The germline gives CDR1 MNHNY, CDR2 SVGAGI (reference sequence). Between the trimmed V and J ends, which lost 6 bases and 1 base, there was a span of 12 bases. CDR3 residues: CASRREGTNTEAFF. DNA of the CDR3: TGTGCCAGCAGGAGGGAGGGGACGAACACTGAAGCTTTCTTT.

The V gene is TRBV18, the J gene TRBJ2-3; 14 nucleotides agree with TRBD2. CDR3 length: 15 amino acids. The trim removed 4 bases at V and 4 bases at J, leaving 1 base unmatched. Germline assignment: CDR1 KGHSH and CDR2 LQKENI. The CDR3 here is CASSLTSGGADTQYF. The CDR3 region has the DNA TGTGCCAGCTCACTGACTAGCGGGGGGGCAGATACGCAGTATTTT.

The table lists this clone with a count of one. Other DNA sequences from this sample encode an identical CDR3 as well. The chain uses TRBV27 and TRBJ1-5; maybe TRBD1 (5 bases). CDR3 length equals 14 residues. The V gene's germline CDR1 is MNHEY and CDR2 SMNVEV (reference sequence). Trimming took 1 base from V and 2 from J, leaving 6 bases between them. This CDR3 reads CASSLFRGNQPQHF. As DNA, the CDR3 is TGTGCCAGCAGTTTATTCAGGGGCAATCAGCCCCAGCATTTT.

The gene calls are TRBV7-9 and TRBJ2-1, with 9 bases fitting TRBD2. CDR1 and CDR2 (germline): SEHNR, FQNEAQ (reference sequence). Trimming removed 1 base from V and 4 bases from J; junction bases left unmatched: 2. This CDR3 spans 15 amino acids. CDR3 sequence (DNA): TGTGCCAGCAGCTTAGGGGCGGGAGGGTACAATGAGCAGTTCTTC. It translates to CASSLGAGGYNEQFF. Full variable domain (remainder filled in from reference TRBV7-9 and TRBJ2-1): DTGVSQNPRHKITKRGQNVTFRCDPISEHNRLYWYRQTLGQGPEFLTYFQNEAQLEKSRLLSDRFSAERPKGSFSTLEIQRTEQGDSAMYLCASSLGAGGYNEQFFGPGTRLTVL.

The chain employs TRBV27 and TRBJ1-2; the match to TRBD1 covers 7 bases. After removal of 2 bases from V and 5 bases from J, the junction contained 8 bases not matched to a gene. The CDR3 has 15 amino acids. The germline V gene encodes CDR1 MNHEY and CDR2 SMNVEV (reference sequence). The DNA for the CDR3 is TGTGCCAGCAGTTTAGAAGTAGGGACAGCGTATGGCTACACCTTC. Amino acids: CASSLEVGTAYGYTF.

J is TRBJ1-1 and V is TRBV6-1; D is uncertain. V was cut by 1 base and J by 1 base, with 7 bases left in between. The germline V gene encodes CDR1 MNHNS and CDR2 SASEGT. This CDR3 spans 14 amino acids. The CDR3 reads CASSEDSSNTEAFF. CDR3 DNA sequence: TGTGCCAGCAGTGAAGACAGCTCGAACACTGAAGCTTTCTTT.

This chain connects TRBV11-2 to TRBJ2-1, with 8 bases fitting TRBD2. This CDR3 spans 16 amino acids. The germline V gene encodes CDR1 SGHAT and CDR2 FQNNGV. V shed 5 bases and J 3 bases; nucleotides not matched to a gene: 9. The CDR3 DNA reads as TGTGCCAGCAGCAACCCGGGACTAGGGAACTACAATGAGCAGTTCTTC. Translation gives CASSNPGLGNYNEQFF.

The chain links TRBV10-1 to TRBJ1-5; D is ambiguous. Trimming took off 2 bases at V and 2 bases at J, with 13 bases between the two ends. CDR3 length: 16 residues. The germline gives CDR1 WNHNN, CDR2 SYGVQD (reference sequence). As DNA, the CDR3 is TGCGCCAGCAGTGAGGGGTGGGCAGGCCGCAATCAGCCCCAGCATTTT. Translating it yields CASSEGWAGRNQPQHF.

The J gene is TRBJ2-1, the V gene TRBV6-5, with a tentative D call TRBD2 (5 bases). The CDR3 consists of 15 residues. The germline gives CDR1 MNHEY, CDR2 SVGAGI. Trimming pared 6 bases from V and 0 bases from J, leaving 12 bases between. Here the CDR3 reads CASRAGLRSYNEQFF. Written as DNA, the CDR3 is TGTGCCAGCAGGGCGGGCCTTCGCTCCTACAATGAGCAGTTCTTC.

V gene TRBV6-5 combines with J gene TRBJ2-1; 7 bases align to TRBD1. The CDR3 has 12 amino acids. With V trimmed by 4 bases and J by 9 bases, 3 bases remained unmatched. The germline V gene has CDR1 MNHEY and CDR2 SVGAGI. The CDR3 region has the DNA TGTGCCAGCAGTTTCAGGGGGTTTGAGCAGTTCTTC. Translating gives CASSFRGFEQFF.

V gene TRBV7-9 combines with J gene TRBJ1-4; 8 nucleotides match TRBD1. Germline V gene lookup returns CDR1 SEHNR and CDR2 FQNEAQ (reference sequence). V was pared by 5 bases and J by 3 bases, with 8 bases of the junction left unmatched. The CDR3 is 16 residues long. In nucleotides, the CDR3 is TGTGCCAGCAGCCCCCTCAGGGGGCTGGCTAATGAAAAACTGTTTTTT. Encoded protein: CASSPLRGLANEKLFF.

The CDR3 is CASSLWTGPNEKLFF. The CDR3, as DNA: TGTGCCAGCAGTTTATGGACAGGACCTAATGAAAAACTGTTTTTT. V and J are TRBV27 and TRBJ1-4; 7 positions agree with TRBD1. Germline CDR1 reads MNHEY; CDR2 reads SMNVEV (reference sequence). The CDR3 runs 15 residues. Trimming at V came to 1 base and at J to 3 bases, leaving 2 bases not matched to a gene.

The rearrangement joins TRBV14 to TRBJ1-1; perhaps TRBD1 as D (5 bases). V lost 1 base and J 5 bases, leaving 11 bases between the germline ends. This CDR3 has 14 amino acids. CDR1 SGHDN and CDR2 FVKESK come from the germline V gene. The CDR3 is CASSQGWGLTEAFF. Here the CDR3 DNA reads TGTGCCAGCAGCCAAGGGTGGGGCTTGACTGAAGCTTTCTTT. Based on the CDR3 plus reference TRBV14 and TRBJ1-1, the full variable domain is EAGVTQFPSHSVIEKGQTVTLRCDPISGHDNLYWYRRVMGKEIKFLLHFVKESKQDESGMPNNRFLAERTGGTYSTLKVQPAELEDSGVYFCASSQGWGLTEAFFGQGTRLTVV.

The chain is built from TRBV28 and TRBJ1-5; D may be TRBD1 (6 bases). Germline CDR1 and CDR2: MDHEN and SYDVKM. The CDR3 totals 15 residues. Trimming took 6 bases from V and 8 from J, leaving 20 bases between them. This CDR3 reads CASSLGLGGLEPQHF. The DNA of the CDR3 is TGTGCCAGCAGCCTGGGGCTGGGGGGGCTGGAGCCCCAGCATTTT.

This sequence joins TRBV2 and TRBJ2-7, with D perhaps being TRBD1 or TRBD2 (6 bases each). The CDR3 sequence is 13 residues long. The germline V and J ends were trimmed by 7 bases and 3 bases, with 13 bases remaining between them. Germline V gene data show CDR1 as SNHLY and CDR2 as FYNNEI. CDR3 nucleotides: TGTGCCAGCACTCGGGGGCTCAGCTACGAGCAGTACTTC. It translates to CASTRGLSYEQYF.

The V call is TRBV29-1, the J call TRBJ2-3, with TRBD2 identical over 10 bases. The CDR3 contains 18 residues. V was pared by 6 bases and J by 5 bases, with 20 bases of the junction left unmatched. The germline V gene has CDR1 SQVTM and CDR2 ANQGSEA. The CDR3, as DNA: TGCAGCGTAAGGGGGGGACAGATGAGCGGGAGGGCAGGAGATACGCAGTATTTT. It specifies CSVRGGQMSGRAGDTQYF.

The rearrangement joins TRBV4-1 to TRBJ2-1; 7 bases align to TRBD2. J was trimmed by 3 bases and V by 4 bases; bases with no gene match: 3. This CDR3 has 14 residues. From germline, CDR1 is MGHRA and CDR2 YSYEKL. DNA of the CDR3: TGCGCCAGCAGCCCTAGCGGAGACTACAATGAGCAGTTCTTC. This codes for CASSPSGDYNEQFF.

The genes are TRBV19 and TRBJ2-7; TRBD1 aligns across 11 bases. The V gene's germline CDR1 is LNHDA and CDR2 SQIVND (reference sequence). The V gene end was trimmed by 2 bases and the J gene end by 3 bases; junction bases not matched to a gene: 6. The CDR3 is 16 residues long. The CDR3 is CASSIRRTGGVYEQYF. CDR3 bases: TGTGCCAGTAGTATACGCCGGACAGGGGGCGTCTACGAGCAGTACTTC.

The chain joins TRBV25-1 to TRBJ1-4, with D hard to call. V was shortened by 2 bases and J by 3 bases, with 10 bases between the two germline ends. The CDR3 loop spans 15 amino acids. Germline CDR1 and CDR2: MGHDK and SYGVNS. Here the CDR3 reads CASSELIYPNEKLFF. The CDR3 DNA follows: TGTGCCAGCAGTGAACTAATATACCCTAATGAAAAACTGTTTTTT.

This chain uses TRBV11-2 with TRBJ2-1, with 9 bases matching TRBD2. The CDR3 is made up of 15 amino acids. Germline V CDR1 and CDR2: SGHAT, FQNNGV. The trim removed 4 bases at V and 10 bases at J, leaving 11 bases unmatched. The CDR3 DNA is TGTGCCAGCAGCTCTCCTAGCGGGGACGGAGGGGAGCAGTTCTTC. Residues: CASSSPSGDGGEQFF.

V usage is TRBV7-6 and J usage is TRBJ2-5; possible D gene TRBD2, 5 bases. CDR3 size: 14 residues. V was trimmed by 3 bases and J by 1 base, leaving 9 bases between them. Germline lookup yields CDR1 SGHVS and CDR2 FNYEAQ. The CDR3 loop reads CASSFSLAQETQYF. Written as DNA, the CDR3 is TGTGCCAGCAGCTTTAGCCTAGCCCAAGAGACCCAGTACTTC. Drawing the rest from reference TRBV7-6 and TRBJ2-5, the complete variable domain is GAGVSQSPRYKVTKRGQDVALRCDPISGHVSLYWYRQALGQGPEFLTYFNYEAQQDKSGLPNDRFSAERPEGSISTLTIQRTEQRDSAMYRCASSFSLAQETQYFGPGTRLLVL.

This chain uses TRBV7-9 with TRBJ2-7, with 7 nucleotides matching TRBD2. CDR3 length: 15 residues. Germline V gene lookup returns CDR1 SEHNR and CDR2 FQNEAQ (reference sequence). V lost 2 bases and J lost 5; bases outside the gene matches: 9. In DNA, the CDR3 is TGTGCCAGCAGCTTAACGGCGGGAGAAGGCAACGAGCAGTACTTC. As protein: CASSLTAGEGNEQYF.